This TCR beta chain appears in the sequencing data of a study of regulatory T cells in long-lasting Graves disease. Overall study findings and caveats: Persistent Graves' patients showed a TCR diversity that was lower than that of newly diagnosed ones.

Ten or more counts support this clonotype. Its antigen is not known. As to time point: persistent/refractory GD, antithyroid drugs over 5 years with positive TRAb. PBMC RNA served as the TCR library source. According to the study, TCR beta libraries were built with iRepertoire HTBI primers and CDR3-region Arm-PCR. TCRdb reprocessed the multiplex PCR reads with MiXCR, giving one entry per CDR3 protein. The table lists 430,000 or so distinct CDR3 sequences, 21% of them singletons. Germline-derived CDR1 and CDR2 are SSHAT and FNYEAQ (reference sequence). V was pared by 5 bases and J by 7 bases, with 15 bases between. The CDR3 has 13 amino acids.

The sequenced sample was peripheral blood mononuclear cells (PBMCs), obtained when the disease was refractory, from a patient treated with antithyroid drugs. The chain links TRBV7-7 to TRBJ2-7; weak D call: TRBD2 (6 bases). This TCR was sampled from a female donor with Graves disease. This CDR3 reads CASSPDPEGEQYF. CDR3 DNA sequence: TGTGCCAGCAGCCCAGACCCGGAGGGAGAGCAGTACTTC.